Each of the 32 T cell receptor beta chains below was sequenced from the same sample in a study of regulatory T cells in long-lasting Graves disease. As for time point: persistent/refractory GD, antithyroid drugs over 5 years with positive TRAb. From PBMCs, RNA was extracted and then used to make the TCR library. Assembly of TCR beta libraries relied on iRepertoire HTBI primers together with Arm-PCR of CDR3 regions. Each CDR3 protein gets one entry after TCRdb re-called the multiplex PCR reads with MiXCR. The sample lists about 420,000 distinct CDR3 sequences, roughly a quarter seen once, with around 24% in the top ten. This material consisted of peripheral blood mononuclear cells (PBMCs), taken when the disease was refractory, from a patient treated with antithyroid drugs. Receptors were obtained from a female donor with Graves disease.

Ten or more counts support this clonotype. The rearrangement joins TRBV12-3 or TRBV12-4 to TRBJ1-4; D perhaps matches TRBD1 (5 bases). Trimming shortened V by 7 bases and J by 8 bases, and 14 bases separated the two germline ends. There are 13 residues in the CDR3. CDR3 sequence: CASKVRVGEKLFF. The DNA for the CDR3 is TGTGCCAGCAAGGTCAGGGTGGGAGAAAAACTGTTTTTT.

This clonotype was detected only a few times. A read error may produce the germline difference seen at one junction end. The chain carries TRBV19 and TRBJ1-5; 8 nucleotides agree with TRBD1. The germline gives CDR1 LNHDA, CDR2 SQIVND (reference sequence). This CDR3 has 16 residues. The CDR3 sequence is CASSILKQGDNQPQHF. Written as DNA, the CDR3 is TGTGCTAGTAGTATTTTGAAACAGGGGGACAATCAGCCCCAGCATTTT.

CDR3 DNA: TGCAGTGCGCCCAAGGAAGGGGTCTATGGCTACACCTTC. This gives the protein CSAPKEGVYGYTF. The gene calls are TRBV20-1 and TRBJ1-2; D might be TRBD1 (5 bases). V lost 6 bases to trimming and J lost 4 bases, with 15 bases between them. Germline lookup yields CDR1 DFQATT and CDR2 SNEGSKA (reference sequence). There are 13 residues in the CDR3.

Comments on this clonotype: This may come from a read error, since a much larger clone is one base off. V gene TRBV27 combines with J gene TRBJ1-5; 8 bases line up with TRBD1. The V gene end was trimmed by 6 bases and the J gene end by 6 bases; junction bases not matched to a gene: 10. Germline values: CDR1 MNHEY, CDR2 SMNVEV (reference sequence). CDR3 length: 15 residues. This chain's CDR3 is CASRLEQGAFQPQHF. CDR3 coding DNA: TGTGCCAGCAGGTTGGAGCAGGGGGCCTTTCAGCCCCAGCATTTT.

This clonotype has a count of ten or more. The chain is built from TRBV29-1 and TRBJ1-2, with D hard to call. CDR3 length: 11 residues. Per the germline V gene, CDR1 is SQVTM and CDR2 is ANQGSEA. V dropped 4 bases and J dropped 5 bases, with 8 bases sitting between them. CDR3 in DNA: TGCAGCGTTGTGGTCGGTTATGGCTACACCTTC. Its translation: CSVVVGYGYTF.

Worth noting for this clonotype: A single base separates this from a much larger clone, so it may be a read error. The chain combines TRBV27 with TRBJ2-7; maybe TRBD2 (6 bases). The germline gives CDR1 MNHEY, CDR2 SMNVEV (reference sequence). This CDR3 comprises 15 residues. V was pared by 5 bases and J by 5 bases, with 19 bases between. The CDR3 reads CASSPRLGKRDEQYF. CDR3 bases: TGTGCCAGCAGTCCCCGACTAGGGAAACGGGACGAGCAGTACTTC.

This clonotype was seen more than once but under ten times. V gene TRBV7-2 combines with J gene TRBJ2-2, with 8 bases identical to TRBD1. J was trimmed by 8 bases and V by 0 bases; bases with no gene match: 5. Germline CDR1 and CDR2: SGHTA and FQGNSA. This CDR3 is 15 amino acids long. In nucleotides, the CDR3 is TGTGCCAGCAGCTTAGCGGGGACAGGAGGGGGGGAGCTGTTTTTT. Protein sequence: CASSLAGTGGGELFF.

The chain combines TRBV3-1 with TRBJ1-2; D gene uncertain. The CDR3 is 15 residues long. Trimming pared 0 bases from V and 2 bases from J, leaving 10 bases between. Per the germline V gene, CDR1 is LGHDT and CDR2 is YNNKEL (reference sequence). CDR3 residues: CASSQDIPRNYGYTF. The CDR3 nucleotides are TGTGCCAGCAGCCAAGATATACCCCGAAACTATGGCTACACCTTC. Full variable domain (outside the CDR3, taken from reference TRBV3-1 and TRBJ1-2): DTAVSQTPKYLVTQMGNDKSIKCEQNLGHDTMYWYKQDSKKFLKIMFSYNNKELIINETVPNRFSPKSPDKAHLNLHINSLELGDSAVYFCASSQDIPRNYGYTFGSGTRLTVV.

This clonotype was seen a handful of times. V and J are TRBV7-3 and TRBJ2-1; possibly TRBD1 or TRBD2 for D (5 bases each). In germline, CDR1 is SGHTA, CDR2 FQGTGA. V was trimmed by 6 bases and J by 2 bases, leaving 20 bases between them. CDR3 length: 17 amino acids. In nucleotides, the CDR3 is TGTGCCAGCAGTCCTCGATGGGACCGCAGCACCTACAATGAGCAGTTCTTC. This encodes CASSPRWDRSTYNEQFF.

This clonotype was detected a few times. CDR3 residues: CSATDPRGETTEAFF. In nucleotides, the CDR3 is TGCAGTGCCACCGACCCGCGGGGGGAGACCACTGAAGCTTTCTTT. This sequence joins TRBV20-1 and TRBJ1-1; a possible D gene is TRBD1 (5 bases). CDR3 length: 15 residues. CDR1 is DFQATT, CDR2 SNEGSKA, per germline (reference sequence). V lost 6 bases to trimming and J lost 4 bases, with 21 bases between them.

J is TRBJ1-5 and V is TRBV3-1, with D perhaps TRBD1 (5 bases). CDR1 is LGHDT, CDR2 YNNKEL, per germline (reference sequence). The CDR3 has 14 amino acids. The V and J ends lost 4 bases and 3 bases respectively, with 10 bases between them. The CDR3 protein is CASSRGRDNQPQHF. CDR3 bases: TGTGCCAGCAGCCGGGGGAGAGACAATCAGCCCCAGCATTTT.

The chain couples TRBV20-1 to TRBJ2-7; D not certain. The CDR3 totals 15 residues. Germline values: CDR1 DFQATT, CDR2 SNEGSKA (reference sequence). V was trimmed by 2 bases and J by 0 bases, leaving 14 bases between them. This chain's CDR3 is CSARSSVDPSYEQYF. CDR3 DNA sequence: TGCAGTGCTAGATCGTCTGTGGACCCCTCCTACGAGCAGTACTTC.

This clonotype turned up a few times. The rearrangement links TRBV12-3 or TRBV12-4 to TRBJ2-7; TRBD1 or TRBD2 may be the D gene (5 bases each). The CDR3 loop spans 13 amino acids. V lost 8 bases, J lost 3 bases, and 14 bases lay in between. The CDR3 DNA reads TGTGCCAGCGGTTGGGGGAAGGGCTACGAGCAGTACTTC. Translation gives CASGWGKGYEQYF.

This clonotype has a handful of counts. This sequence may be a read error, since a much larger clone differs from it by one base. The gene calls are TRBV6-2 or TRBV6-3 and TRBJ1-1; D call uncertain. Germline CDR1 MNHEY, CDR2 SVGEGT. CDR3 size: 16 residues. CDR3 in DNA: TGTGCCGGCAGTTACTCGGTGGGCAGAGGTAACACTGAAGCTTTCTTT. Its protein product is CAGSYSVGRGNTEAFF.

V gene TRBV6-1 combines with J gene TRBJ2-7; tentative D call: TRBD1 (6 bases). The germline V gene encodes CDR1 MNHNS and CDR2 SASEGT. The CDR3 runs 12 residues. Deletions cut 10 bases from V and 3 bases from J, with 13 bases between. The CDR3 sequence is CATQDSLYEQYF. The CDR3, as DNA: TGTGCCACCCAGGACAGCCTCTACGAGCAGTACTTC.

The chain links TRBV19 to TRBJ1-1; D is unclear. Germline V gives CDR1 LNHDA, CDR2 SQIVND (reference sequence). The CDR3 spans 12 residues. V was cut by 6 bases and J by 5 bases, with 10 bases left in between. The CDR3 loop reads CASSPPRTEAFF. The CDR3 bases are TGTGCCAGTAGCCCCCCCAGAACTGAAGCTTTCTTT.

This clonotype has ten or more counts. The rearrangement uses TRBV12-3 or TRBV12-4 and TRBJ1-6, with D perhaps TRBD1 (5 bases). The V end lost 2 bases, the J end lost 10 bases, and 12 bases lay between the germline ends. The length of the CDR3 is 14 residues. The CDR3 here is CASSLSRADSPLHF. CDR3 DNA sequence: TGTGCCAGCAGTTTATCCAGGGCGGACTCACCCCTCCACTTT.

This clonotype was recorded many times. J is TRBJ2-5 and V is TRBV7-2, with 7 bases identical to TRBD1. The CDR3 runs 17 residues. The V and J ends lost 1 base and 5 bases, in that order; junction bases with no gene match: 13. Germline assignment: CDR1 SGHTA and CDR2 FQGNSA. CDR3 bases: TGTGCCAGCAGCTTAGGAGACAGGGTTAGCCCGCCTGAGACCCAGTACTTC. Translation gives CASSLGDRVSPPETQYF.

This clonotype has a handful of counts. This chain links TRBV27 with TRBJ2-7; 9 bases fit TRBD2. This CDR3 is built from 18 residues. V lost 3 bases to trimming and J lost 4 bases; unmatched junction nucleotides: 16. Germline assignment: CDR1 MNHEY and CDR2 SMNVEV (reference sequence). The CDR3 nucleotides are TGTGCCAGCAGTTTGGGGCAGGCGGGGGGGACTAGTTTTTACGAGCAGTACTTC. The encoded protein is CASSLGQAGGTSFYEQYF.

The gene calls are TRBV5-1 and TRBJ1-1, with D hard to call. Germline CDR1 is SGHRS and CDR2 is YFSETQ. This CDR3 is built from 18 residues. V was pared by 0 bases and J by 1 base, with 19 bases between. CDR3 sequence (DNA): TGCGCCAGCAGCTTGGGTTCATCGTCTGGGTTCTCGAACACTGAAGCTTTCTTT. It encodes CASSLGSSSGFSNTEAFF.

This clonotype has ten or more counts. This sequence joins TRBV12-3 or TRBV12-4 and TRBJ1-2; TRBD1 matches 7 bases. The CDR3 runs 13 residues. V lost 5 bases, J lost 9 bases, and 9 bases stayed unmatched. CDR3 loop: CASSQSTGRSYTF. As DNA, the CDR3 is TGTGCCAGCAGTCAGTCGACAGGGAGAAGCTACACCTTC.

In the case of this clonotype: The junction departs from the called germline gene at one end, perhaps through a read error. This chain uses TRBV20-1 with TRBJ1-5; TRBD1 matches 8 bases. The germline V gene encodes CDR1 DFQATT and CDR2 SNEGSKA (reference sequence). The CDR3 loop spans 16 amino acids. In DNA, the CDR3 is TGCAGTGCTAGAGGTGCAGGGGGCCGCAGCAATCAGCCCCGGCATTTT. Amino acids: CSARGAGGRSNQPRHF.

This clonotype was recorded many times. This chain uses TRBV7-8 with TRBJ1-4; 7 nucleotides line up with TRBD1. The CDR3 consists of 16 residues. Losses at the gene ends were 5 bases for V and 0 bases for J; bases not matched to a gene: 6. Germline V lookup: CDR1 SGHVS, CDR2 FQNEAQ. The CDR3 region has the DNA TGTGCCAGCAGCGCCTGGGACAGTGCAACTAATGAAAAACTGTTTTTT. Translation gives CASSAWDSATNEKLFF.

This clonotype was recorded at least ten times. V usage is TRBV2 and J usage is TRBJ2-7; the match to TRBD1 covers 10 bases. Trimming at V came to 7 bases and at J to 7 bases, leaving 10 bases not matched to a gene. This CDR3 contains 14 residues. Germline V lookup: CDR1 SNHLY, CDR2 FYNNEI. CDR3 residues: CASIIRQGAQEQYF. For the CDR3, the DNA is TGTGCCAGCATTATTAGACAGGGGGCACAGGAGCAGTACTTC.

V gene TRBV18 combines with J gene TRBJ1-5; D not resolved. Trimming removed 4 bases from V and 3 bases from J, with 7 bases in between. The V gene's germline CDR1 is KGHSH and CDR2 LQKENI. This CDR3 is 13 amino acids long. CDR3: CASSREVNQPQHF. The DNA of the CDR3 is TGTGCCAGCTCACGGGAGGTCAATCAGCCCCAGCATTTT.

This sequence joins TRBV6-1 and TRBJ1-5; 11 bases map to TRBD1. The V gene's germline CDR1 is MNHNS and CDR2 SASEGT. The CDR3 covers 17 residues. V was clipped by 1 base and J by 4 bases; unmatched bases: 6. The CDR3 region is CASSEVTGTGGNQPQHF. The CDR3 DNA reads TGTGCCAGCAGTGAAGTAACCGGGACAGGGGGAAATCAGCCCCAGCATTTT.

This clonotype was counted a few times. This sequence joins TRBV15 and TRBJ2-7; the match to TRBD1 covers 8 bases. CDR3 length equals 14 residues. Trimming took 0 bases from V and 3 from J; bases not matched to a gene: 1. Looked up from germline, CDR1 is LNHNV and CDR2 is YYDKDF (reference sequence). The CDR3 is CATSRDRGLYEQYF. The CDR3, as DNA: TGTGCCACCAGCAGAGACAGGGGGCTCTACGAGCAGTACTTC.

V and J are TRBV27 and TRBJ2-7, with TRBD1 matching 9 bases. V lost 5 bases and J lost 4; bases outside the gene matches: 9. This CDR3 is built from 15 residues. Germline lookup yields CDR1 MNHEY and CDR2 SMNVEV (reference sequence). The CDR3 sequence: CASSPRQGENYEQYF. CDR3 DNA: TGTGCCAGCAGTCCGCGACAGGGGGAAAATTACGAGCAGTACTTC.

The chain employs TRBV3-1 and TRBJ1-5; D ambiguous. Germline V gene lookup returns CDR1 LGHDT and CDR2 YNNKEL (reference sequence). CDR3 length: 14 amino acids. The germline V and J ends were trimmed by 1 base and 6 bases, with 10 bases remaining between them. CDR3 region: CASSQGAGLQPQHF. The CDR3 nucleotides read TGTGCCAGCAGCCAAGGGGCAGGTCTTCAGCCCCAGCATTTT.

This clonotype was counted a single time. This chain joins TRBV2 and TRBJ2-1; 7 bases fit TRBD2. Trimming took 6 bases from V and 8 from J; bases not matched to a gene: 13. CDR3 length equals 15 residues. CDR1 SNHLY and CDR2 FYNNEI come from the germline V gene. The CDR3 sequence: CASRERGLPLDEQFF. Written as DNA, the CDR3 is TGTGCCAGCAGAGAGAGGGGACTACCACTCGATGAGCAGTTCTTC.

This rearrangement joins TRBV18 to TRBJ2-3; D unclear. Germline CDR1 is KGHSH and CDR2 is LQKENI. This CDR3 is built from 15 residues. The V end was cut by 1 base, the J end by 1 base, with 9 bases between. This chain's CDR3 is CASSPRRGGTDTQYF. The CDR3 bases are TGTGCCAGCTCACCACGGCGCGGAGGCACAGATACGCAGTATTTT.

The V call is TRBV24-1, the J call TRBJ2-2, with D unresolved. Germline lookup yields CDR1 KGHDR and CDR2 SFDVKD. This CDR3 spans 14 amino acids. Trimming cost V 4 bases and J 3 bases, with 8 bases left between them. CDR3 sequence: CATSDEQYTGELFF. In DNA, the CDR3 is TGTGCCACCAGTGACGAACAGTACACCGGGGAGCTGTTTTTT.